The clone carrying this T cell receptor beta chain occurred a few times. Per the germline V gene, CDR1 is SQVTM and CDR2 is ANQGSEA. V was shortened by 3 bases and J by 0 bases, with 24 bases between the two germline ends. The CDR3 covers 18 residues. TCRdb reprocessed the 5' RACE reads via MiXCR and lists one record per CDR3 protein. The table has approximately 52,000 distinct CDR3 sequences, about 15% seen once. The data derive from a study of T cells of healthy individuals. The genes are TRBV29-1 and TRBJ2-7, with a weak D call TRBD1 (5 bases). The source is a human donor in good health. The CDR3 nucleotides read TGCAGCGTTGAGTCGGCAGGGCTAAGCTCAACTCGCTCCTACGAGCAGTACTTC. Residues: CSVESAGLSSTRSYEQYF.